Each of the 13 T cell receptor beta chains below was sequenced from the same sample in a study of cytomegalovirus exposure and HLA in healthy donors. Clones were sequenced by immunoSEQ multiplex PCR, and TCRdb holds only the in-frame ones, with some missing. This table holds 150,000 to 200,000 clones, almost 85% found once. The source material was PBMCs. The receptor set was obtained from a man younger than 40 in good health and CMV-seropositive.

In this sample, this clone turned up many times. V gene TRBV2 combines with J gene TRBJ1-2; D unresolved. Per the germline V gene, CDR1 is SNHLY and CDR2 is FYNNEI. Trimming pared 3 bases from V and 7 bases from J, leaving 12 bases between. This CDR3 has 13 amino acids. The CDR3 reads CASSDRQPSGYTF. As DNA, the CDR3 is TGTGCCAGCAGTGATCGGCAGCCTAGTGGCTACACCTTC.

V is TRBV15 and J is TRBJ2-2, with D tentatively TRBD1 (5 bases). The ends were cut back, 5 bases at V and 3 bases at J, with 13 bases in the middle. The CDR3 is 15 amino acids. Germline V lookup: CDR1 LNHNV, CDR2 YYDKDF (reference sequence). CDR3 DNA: TGTGCCACCAGCCCCTTGACAGAATACACCGGGGAGCTGTTTTTT. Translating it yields CATSPLTEYTGELFF.

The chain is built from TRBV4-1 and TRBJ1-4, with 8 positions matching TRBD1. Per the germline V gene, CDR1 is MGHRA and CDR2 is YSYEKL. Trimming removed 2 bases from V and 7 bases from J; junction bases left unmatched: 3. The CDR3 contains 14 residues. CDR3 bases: TGCGCCAGCAGCCAACAGGGGGCGGGTGAAAAACTGTTTTTT. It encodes CASSQQGAGEKLFF.

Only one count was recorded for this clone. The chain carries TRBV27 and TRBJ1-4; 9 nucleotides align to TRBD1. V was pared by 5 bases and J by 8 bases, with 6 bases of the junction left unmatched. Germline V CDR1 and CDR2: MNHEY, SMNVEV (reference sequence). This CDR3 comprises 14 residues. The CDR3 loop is CASSMTGGREKLFF. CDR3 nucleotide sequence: TGTGCCAGCAGTATGACAGGGGGGCGGGAAAAACTGTTTTTT.

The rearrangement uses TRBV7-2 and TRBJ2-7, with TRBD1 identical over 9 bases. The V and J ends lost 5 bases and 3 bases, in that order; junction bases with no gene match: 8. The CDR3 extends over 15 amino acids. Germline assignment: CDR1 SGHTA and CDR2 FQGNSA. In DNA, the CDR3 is TGTGCCAGCAGCCTGTTAGGGACAGGGCTCTACGAGCAGTACTTC. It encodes CASSLLGTGLYEQYF.

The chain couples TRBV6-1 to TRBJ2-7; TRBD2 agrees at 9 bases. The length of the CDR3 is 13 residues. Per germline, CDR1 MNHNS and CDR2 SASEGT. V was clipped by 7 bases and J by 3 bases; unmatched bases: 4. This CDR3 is CASKPSGNYEQYF. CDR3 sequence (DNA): TGTGCCAGCAAGCCTAGCGGGAACTACGAGCAGTACTTC.

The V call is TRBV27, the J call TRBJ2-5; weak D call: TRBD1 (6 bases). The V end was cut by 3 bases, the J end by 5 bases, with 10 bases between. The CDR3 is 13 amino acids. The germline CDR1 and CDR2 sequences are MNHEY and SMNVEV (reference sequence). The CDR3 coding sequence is TGTGCCAGCAGTTTTCAGGGGTCGGAGACCCAGTACTTC. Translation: CASSFQGSETQYF.

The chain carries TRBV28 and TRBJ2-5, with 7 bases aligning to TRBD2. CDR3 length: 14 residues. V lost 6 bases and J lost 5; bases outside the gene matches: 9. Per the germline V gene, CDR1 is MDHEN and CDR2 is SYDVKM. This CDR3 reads CASSPLRGGETQYF. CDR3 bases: TGTGCCAGCAGCCCCCTGCGGGGAGGGGAGACCCAGTACTTC.

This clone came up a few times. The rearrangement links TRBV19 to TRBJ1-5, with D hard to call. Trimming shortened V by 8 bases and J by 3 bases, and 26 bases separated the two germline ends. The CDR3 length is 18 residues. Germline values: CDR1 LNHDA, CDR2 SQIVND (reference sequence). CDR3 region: CASRPTIQWPGINQPQHF. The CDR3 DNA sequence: TGTGCCAGTCGCCCTACCATCCAATGGCCAGGAATCAATCAGCCCCAGCATTTT.

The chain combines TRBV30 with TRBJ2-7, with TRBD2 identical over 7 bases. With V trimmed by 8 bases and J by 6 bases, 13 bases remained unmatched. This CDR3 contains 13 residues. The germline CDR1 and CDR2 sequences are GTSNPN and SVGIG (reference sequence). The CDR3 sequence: CATRLARSGEQYF. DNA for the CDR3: TGTGCCACGAGACTAGCTAGATCGGGCGAGCAGTACTTC.

The CDR3 is CASSLLPSGGSTDTQYF. The CDR3 nucleotides read TGTGCCAGCAGCTTGCTCCCTAGCGGGGGGTCCACAGATACGCAGTATTTT. The V call is TRBV5-6, the J call TRBJ2-3, with 11 bases that match TRBD2. CDR1 is SGHDT and CDR2 is YYEEEE in the germline V gene. V lost 1 base and J lost 2; bases outside the gene matches: 6. The CDR3 length is 17 residues.

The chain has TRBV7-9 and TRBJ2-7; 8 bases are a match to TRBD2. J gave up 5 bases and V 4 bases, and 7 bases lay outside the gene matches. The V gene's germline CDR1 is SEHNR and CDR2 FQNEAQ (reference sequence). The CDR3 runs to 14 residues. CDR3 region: CASSSFSGTHEQYF. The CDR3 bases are TGTGCCAGCAGCTCCTTTAGCGGGACCCACGAGCAGTACTTC.

The CDR3 sequence is CASSSSLAGVDEQFF. CDR3 coding DNA: TGCGCCAGCAGCTCTTCACTAGCGGGGGTGGATGAGCAGTTCTTC. J is TRBJ2-1 and V is TRBV5-1, with TRBD2 matching over 11 bases. V gave up 3 bases and J gave up 8 bases; unmatched junction bases: 7. This CDR3 is built from 15 residues. Germline CDR1 SGHRS, CDR2 YFSETQ.